This TCR beta chain was profiled in a study of CD8 T cells in Susac syndrome. A note on this clonotype: The target antigen is unknown.

cDNA came from about 0.5 to 1 ug RNA primed by random hexamers. Multiplex PCR with immunoSEQ amplified the TCR beta CDR3 across 54 Vbeta and 13 Jbeta. Each CDR3 protein gets one entry after TCRdb re-called the immunoSEQ multiplex PCR reads with MiXCR. There are 90,000 to 150,000 distinct CDR3 sequences in the sample; about nine tenths occur only once, and less than 0.15% lies in the top ten. Sequencing targeted TCR beta in blood CD8+ and CD4+ T cells. Both CD4+ and CD8+ T cells were negatively isolated, and TEMRA cells underwent FACS enrichment. Study-level findings and limits: By the study's own acknowledgment, its TCR sequencing and HLA analysis included relatively few individuals.

Trimming cost V 4 bases and J 7 bases, with 17 bases left between them. Germline CDR1 and CDR2: SQVTM and ANQGSEA. This CDR3 contains 13 residues. Source material: CD4+ T cells from PBMCs. V gene TRBV29-1 combines with J gene TRBJ2-7, with TRBD1 as a possible D gene (5 bases). This receptor was taken from a human donor in good health. In DNA, the CDR3 is TGCAGCGTTGGGAGCGACAGATCCTTGGAGCAGTACTTC. Encoded protein: CSVGSDRSLEQYF.